This T cell receptor beta chain was recovered during a study of technical replicates of blood from a few donors. CDR3 length: 14 residues. The germline V gene encodes CDR1 LNHDA and CDR2 SQIVND (reference sequence). V shed 6 bases and J shed 4 bases, with 15 bases lying between them. Profiling relied on immunoSEQ multiplex PCR, and the TCRdb table lists in-frame clones only, not all of them. The sample yields 70,000 to 85,000 clones, around 93% seen once. The origin of this receptor is a human donor in good health. This chain connects TRBV19 to TRBJ1-1; the D gene is possibly TRBD1 (6 bases). Sequencing used T cells isolated from PBMCs. In DNA form, the CDR3 reads TGTGCCAGTAGACAGGGTTATCAAGGCACTGAAGCTTTCTTT. This translates into CASRQGYQGTEAFF.